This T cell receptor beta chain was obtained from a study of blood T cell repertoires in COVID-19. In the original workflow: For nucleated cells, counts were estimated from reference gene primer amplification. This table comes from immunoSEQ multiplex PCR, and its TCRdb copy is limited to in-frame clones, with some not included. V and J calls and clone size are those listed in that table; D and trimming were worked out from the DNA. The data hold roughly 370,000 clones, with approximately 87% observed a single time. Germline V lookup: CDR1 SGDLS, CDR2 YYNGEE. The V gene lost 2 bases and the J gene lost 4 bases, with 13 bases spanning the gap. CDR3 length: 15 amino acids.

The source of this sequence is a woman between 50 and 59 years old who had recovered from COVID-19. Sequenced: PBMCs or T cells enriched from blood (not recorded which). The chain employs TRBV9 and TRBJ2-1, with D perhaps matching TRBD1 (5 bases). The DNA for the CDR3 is TGTGCCAGCAGCGTGGCCGGACAAGAATACAATGAGCAGTTCTTC. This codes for CASSVAGQEYNEQFF.